This T cell receptor beta chain was recorded in a study of T cell responses to AZD1222 COVID-19 vaccine (dated by TCRdb to the early 2020s). In the study overall: Because spike-specific TCR depth and breadth did not differ between the two schedules, AZD1222 recipients who got a second dose at roughly 4 weeks were pooled with those who got a second dose at roughly 12 weeks. TCR sequencing covered approximately 230 trial participants: roughly 200 given two doses of AZD1222 and approximately 25 given two doses of MenACWY control vaccine. Trial participants were enrolled by age into subgroups of 18-55, 56-69 and 70-plus years, and about 150, 27 and 61 TCR-sequenced participants, respectively, were included in these subgroups.

The CDR3 regions of human TCRbeta chains were analyzed by immunosequencing. Turning to the authors' computational methods: TCRs in the repertoires were matched against a reference library of SARS-CoV-2-specific TCRs that had been generated with the MIRA antigen-specificity platform. Breadth was defined as the fraction of unique TCRs that were SARS-CoV-2-associated, and depth was defined as the fraction of total T cells that were SARS-CoV-2-associated. Using the MIRA data, each spike-specific TCR was assigned both to the spike region to which the TCR was reactive and to a CD4 or CD8 class. Log10-transformed breadth and depth values were compared by one-way ANOVA with Sidak's multiple comparisons tests. The table was pulled from immuneACCESS by TCRdb, which kept in-frame rearrangements only. Such tables lose some clones; where checked, under half of the loss comes from unresolved V genes, and the rest has no known cause. V and J calls and clone size follow that table, whereas D and trimming were derived from the DNA. A total of roughly 100,000 clones appear in this sample, just over 90% of them only once. The ten largest clones capture approximately 1.2% of the sample.

In the germline V gene (reference sequence), CDR1 corresponds to LNHDA and CDR2 to SQIVND. The V end loses 4 bases and the J end loses 3 bases, and a stretch of 11 bases separates them. The cysteine opens and the phenylalanine closes a CDR3 of 14 amino acids. The entry retains the CDR3 DNA only, 42 bases that are in frame from base 1. This clone was detected only once. Its antigen specificity is not known. The sample holds no much larger clone one base away, and base qualities are not on file. Broad study findings and their caveats: Participants were mostly white British, with more females than males. The authors suggested clonal diversity may have been underestimated. After two AZD1222 doses, both the breadth and the depth of spike-specific TCRs were significantly higher than at day 0 and than in MenACWY recipients. Because no day 14 peak-response samples were available, repertoires were characterized only after the peak T cell response. Nearly half of unique spike-specific TCRs reportedly recognized epitopes outside regions mutated in the B.1.351 and B.1.1.7 variants. The vaccine-associated CD4 TCRs covered the entire spike protein, and the dominant responses fell in regions 160-218 and 743-854. Conclusions about previously exposed vaccinees are limited, since just 6 or 7 AZD1222 recipients were seropositive for SARS-CoV-2 at baseline. In the small 56-69-year group, the increase in depth fell short of significance, most likely because of low power.

Reading the label with the study, this specimen's time point is: baseline before first vaccination. Samples from vaccinated people were obtained from the UK trials COV001 and COV002, which included a single-blind randomized controlled phase 2/3 trial of AZD1222 (ChAdOx1 nCoV-19) in healthy adults. For TCRbeta chain sequencing, PBMC samples from trial participants were taken at day 0 and at day 28 after the second dose. This receptor chain uses TRBV19 and TRBJ2-3; tentative D gene TRBD2, with 5 bases matching. The receptor comes from an adult in good health. Source: peripheral blood, taken on day 0 of AZD1222 vaccination. The nucleotide sequence is TGTGCCAGTAGTACCGGACCGGGAACAGATACGCAGTATTTT. This codes for CASSTGPGTDTQYF.